This TCR beta chain derives from a study of shared clonotypes between healthy human individuals. Study-wide background: Two women and a few men aged 18 to 49 served as donors. Study-level results: Sequencing depth was expected to affect clonotype sharing among donors.

The sample holds many counts of this clone. What it binds is not known. The CDR3 length is 13 residues. V shed 4 bases and J 5 bases; nucleotides not matched to a gene: 6. CDR1 is SQVTM, CDR2 ANQGSEA, per germline. Unsorted PBMC replicate PCRs drew on roughly 280 ng DNA, representing some 30,000 T cell genomes. The repertoire was sequenced with immunoSEQ multiplex PCR; TCRdb's copy has only in-frame clones and lacks some. The sample lists around 500,000 clones, 60% to 85% occurring once. J is TRBJ2-5 and V is TRBV29-1; 8 bases are a match to TRBD1. The sequencing sample was made of PBMCs. This TCR was sampled from a woman aged 40 to 49 in good health. Some clones in this sample may be carry-over from other donors' samples. CDR3 sequence reads: CSVGPGGAETQYF. CDR3 DNA sequence: TGCAGCGTTGGTCCAGGGGGCGCGGAGACCCAGTACTTC.